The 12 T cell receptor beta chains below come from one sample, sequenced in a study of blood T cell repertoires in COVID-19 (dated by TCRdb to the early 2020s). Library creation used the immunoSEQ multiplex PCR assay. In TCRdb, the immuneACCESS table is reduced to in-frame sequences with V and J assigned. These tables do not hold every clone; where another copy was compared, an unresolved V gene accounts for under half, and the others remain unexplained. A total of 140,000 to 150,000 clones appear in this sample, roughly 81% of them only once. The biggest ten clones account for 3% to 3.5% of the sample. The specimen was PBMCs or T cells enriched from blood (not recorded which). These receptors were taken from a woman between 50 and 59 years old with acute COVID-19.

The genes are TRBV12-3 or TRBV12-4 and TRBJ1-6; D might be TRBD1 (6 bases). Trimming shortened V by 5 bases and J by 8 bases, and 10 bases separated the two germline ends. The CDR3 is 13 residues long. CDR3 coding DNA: TGTGCCAGCAGTCGGACAGAGTATTCACCCCTCCACTTT. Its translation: CASSRTEYSPLHF.

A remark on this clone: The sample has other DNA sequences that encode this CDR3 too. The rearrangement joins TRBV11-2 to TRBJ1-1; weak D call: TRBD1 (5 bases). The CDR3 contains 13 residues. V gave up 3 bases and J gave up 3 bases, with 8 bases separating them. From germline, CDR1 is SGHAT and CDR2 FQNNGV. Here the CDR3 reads CASSFGRDTEAFF. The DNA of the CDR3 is TGTGCCAGCAGCTTCGGCAGGGACACTGAAGCTTTCTTT.

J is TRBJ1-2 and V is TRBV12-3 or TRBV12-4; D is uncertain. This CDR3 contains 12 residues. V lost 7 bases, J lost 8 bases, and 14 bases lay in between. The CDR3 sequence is CASTVLAYGYTF. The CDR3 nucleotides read TGTGCCAGCACCGTGCTGGCTTACGGCTACACCTTC.

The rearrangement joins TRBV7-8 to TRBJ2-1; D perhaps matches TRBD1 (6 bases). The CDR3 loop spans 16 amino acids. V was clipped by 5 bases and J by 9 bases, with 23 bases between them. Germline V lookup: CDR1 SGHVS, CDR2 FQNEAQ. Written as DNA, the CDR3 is TGTGCCAGCAGCCCCCGACCCGGGACAAGAAACTCTGAGCAGTTCTTC. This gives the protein CASSPRPGTRNSEQFF. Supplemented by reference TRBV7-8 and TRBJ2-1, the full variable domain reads GAGVSQSPRYKVAKRGQDVALRCDPISGHVSLFWYQQALGQGPEFLTYFQNEAQLDKSGLPSDRFFAERPEGSVSTLKIQRTQQEDSAVYLCASSPRPGTRNSEQFFGPGTRLTVL.

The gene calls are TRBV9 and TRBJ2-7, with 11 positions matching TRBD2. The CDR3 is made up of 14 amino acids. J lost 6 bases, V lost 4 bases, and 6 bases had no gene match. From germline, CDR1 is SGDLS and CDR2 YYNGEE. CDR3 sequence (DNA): TGTGCCAGCAGCCCACGGACTAGCGGGCGCGAGCAGTACTTC. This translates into CASSPRTSGREQYF.

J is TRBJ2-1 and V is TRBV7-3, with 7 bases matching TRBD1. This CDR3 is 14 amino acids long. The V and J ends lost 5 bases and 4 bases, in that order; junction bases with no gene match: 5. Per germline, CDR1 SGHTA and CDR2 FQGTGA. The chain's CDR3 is CASSRGQEYNEQFF. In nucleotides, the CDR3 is TGTGCCAGCAGCCGAGGACAGGAGTACAATGAGCAGTTCTTC.

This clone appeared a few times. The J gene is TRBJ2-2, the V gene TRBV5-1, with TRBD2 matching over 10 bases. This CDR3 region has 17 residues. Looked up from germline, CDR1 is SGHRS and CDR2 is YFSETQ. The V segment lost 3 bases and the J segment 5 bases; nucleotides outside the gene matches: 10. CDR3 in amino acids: CASSSGLAVGGTGELFF. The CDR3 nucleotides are TGCGCCAGCAGCTCCGGACTAGCGGTGGGCGGGACCGGGGAGCTGTTTTTT.

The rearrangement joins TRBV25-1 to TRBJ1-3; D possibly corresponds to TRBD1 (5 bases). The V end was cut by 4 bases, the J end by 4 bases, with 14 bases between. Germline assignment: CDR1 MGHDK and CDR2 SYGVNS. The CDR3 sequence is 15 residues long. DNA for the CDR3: TGTGCCAGCAGTGCCACCCTAGGGGCAGGAAACACCATATATTTT. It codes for CASSATLGAGNTIYF.

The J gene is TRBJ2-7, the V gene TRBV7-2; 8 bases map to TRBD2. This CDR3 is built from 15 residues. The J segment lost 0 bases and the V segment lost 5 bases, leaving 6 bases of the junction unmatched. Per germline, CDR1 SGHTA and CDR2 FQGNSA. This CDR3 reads CASSPLAGNSYEQYF. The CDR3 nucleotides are TGTGCCAGCAGCCCTTTAGCGGGAAACTCCTACGAGCAGTACTTC. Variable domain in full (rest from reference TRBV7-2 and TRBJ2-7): GAGVSQSPSNKVTEKGKDVELRCDPISGHTALYWYRQSLGQGLEFLIYFQGNSAPDKSGLPSDRFSAERTGGSVSTLTIQRTQQEDSAVYLCASSPLAGNSYEQYFGPGTRLTVT.

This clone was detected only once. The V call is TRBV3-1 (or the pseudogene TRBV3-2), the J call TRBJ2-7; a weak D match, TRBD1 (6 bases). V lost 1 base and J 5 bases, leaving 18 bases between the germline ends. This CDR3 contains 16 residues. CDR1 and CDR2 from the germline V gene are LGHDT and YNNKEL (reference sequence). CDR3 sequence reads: CASSQGSGTYGDEQYF. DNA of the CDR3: TGTGCCAGCAGCCAAGGATCCGGGACATATGGGGACGAGCAGTACTTC.

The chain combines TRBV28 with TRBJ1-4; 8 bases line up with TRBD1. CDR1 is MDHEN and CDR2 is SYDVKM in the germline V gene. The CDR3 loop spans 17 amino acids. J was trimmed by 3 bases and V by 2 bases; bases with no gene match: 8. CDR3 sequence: CASSLGGRGLANEKLFF. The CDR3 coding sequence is TGTGCCAGCAGTTTAGGGGGCAGGGGGCTGGCTAATGAAAAACTGTTTTTT. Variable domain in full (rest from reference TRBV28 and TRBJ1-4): DVKVTQSSRYLVKRTGEKVFLECVQDMDHENMFWYRQDPGLGLRLIYFSYDVKMKEKGDIPEGYSVSREKKERFSLILESASTNQTSMYLCASSLGGRGLANEKLFFGSGTQLSVL.

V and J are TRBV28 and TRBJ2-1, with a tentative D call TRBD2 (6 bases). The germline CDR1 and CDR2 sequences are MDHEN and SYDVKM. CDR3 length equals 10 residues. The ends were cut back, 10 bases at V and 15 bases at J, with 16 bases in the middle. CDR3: CATSREVGFF. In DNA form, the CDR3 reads TGTGCCACCTCGCGGGAAGTTGGGTTCTTC.